This TCR beta chain was obtained from a study of response to subunit inactivated influenza vaccine. This clonotype showed up just a few times. Its target is not known. MiXCR, applied by TCRdb to the RT-PCR reads, yields one record per CDR3 protein. The sample consists of about 520,000 distinct CDR3 sequences, 6.5% to 8% of them appearing once. Germline CDR1 and CDR2: SGHRS and YFSETQ. V lost 0 bases to trimming and J lost 5 bases; unmatched junction nucleotides: 4. This CDR3 comprises 15 residues. Study-level findings and limits: Authors suggested each seasonal flu vaccination may recruit only limited numbers of new T cells.

The chain uses TRBV5-1 and TRBJ2-7; the match to TRBD1 covers 11 bases. This sequence was found in a man between 50 and 69 years old who received an inactivated influenza vaccine. The specimen comprised PBMCs from blood, sampled roughly 24 months after vaccination. The CDR3 nucleotides read TGCGCCAGCAGCTTGGTGGGACAGGGGGTCCACGAGCAGTACTTC. Protein: CASSLVGQGVHEQYF.